These 18 T cell receptor beta chains came from one sample sequenced in a study of T-cell reconstitution after alpha-beta-depleted transplantation in children. Using unique molecular identifiers, the investigators prepared the TCRbeta library. TCRdb processed the PCR reads anew with MiXCR; each CDR3 protein has one entry. This sample has approximately 430,000 distinct CDR3 sequences, with around 15% found just once. The specimen was PBMCs, mostly from graft donor cells, collected 360 days after TCRalphabeta/CD19-depleted stem cell transplant. The source of these receptors is a boy younger than two who had a stem cell transplant for Wiskott-Aldrich syndrome, so the T cells may come from the graft donor.

This clonotype has just a few counts. V gene TRBV5-1 combines with J gene TRBJ2-5, with D unresolved. Germline lookup yields CDR1 SGHRS and CDR2 YFSETQ. The ends were cut back, 6 bases at V and 0 bases at J, with 12 bases in the middle. The CDR3 covers 14 residues. CDR3 in amino acids: CASMGRPNQETQYF. The DNA for the CDR3 is TGCGCCAGCATGGGTCGACCGAACCAAGAGACCCAGTACTTC.

This clonotype was found a few times. CDR3 residues: CASSTLPGTSLREQFF. As DNA, the CDR3 is TGTGCCAGCAGCACTCTCCCCGGGACTTCCCTTAGAGAGCAGTTCTTC. The chain recombines TRBV9 with TRBJ2-1; perhaps TRBD2 as D (6 bases). The CDR3 has 16 amino acids. Germline values: CDR1 SGDLS, CDR2 YYNGEE. Trimming removed 4 bases from V and 10 bases from J, with 24 bases in between.

The chain couples TRBV5-1 to TRBJ1-6; D remains ambiguous. Trimming pared 0 bases from V and 1 base from J, leaving 11 bases between. The CDR3 sequence is 17 residues long. Germline CDR1 reads SGHRS; CDR2 reads YFSETQ. CDR3 in DNA: TGCGCCAGCAGCTTGGGCCCCGGAGTATCCTATAATTCACCCCTCCACTTT. Translated, it gives CASSLGPGVSYNSPLHF.

This clonotype has ten or more counts. The chain carries TRBV12-3 or TRBV12-4 and TRBJ2-1; the match to TRBD2 covers 8 bases. The CDR3 is made up of 15 amino acids. The trim removed 3 bases at V and 3 bases at J, leaving 4 bases unmatched. The CDR3 region has the DNA TGTGCCAGCAGTTTCGGGGGGGCCCTCTACAATGAGCAGTTCTTC. It codes for CASSFGGALYNEQFF.

This clonotype has just a few counts. CDR3 amino acids: CASSPLIAGGDTQYF. The CDR3 DNA follows: TGCGCCAGCAGTCCACTTATTGCGGGGGGGGATACGCAGTATTTT. The genes are TRBV5-1 and TRBJ2-3; TRBD2 agrees at 9 bases. The CDR3 spans 15 residues. Germline CDR1 reads SGHRS; CDR2 reads YFSETQ. J was trimmed by 6 bases and V by 5 bases; bases with no gene match: 10.

CDR3 residues: CASCRHLFLSYEQYF. CDR3 DNA sequence: TGTGCCAGCTGCCGTCACTTGTTTCTCTCCTACGAGCAGTACTTC. The chain uses TRBV2 and TRBJ2-7, with D uncertain. The V end lost 8 bases, the J end lost 0 bases, and 17 bases lay between the germline ends. CDR3 size: 15 residues. Germline V CDR1 and CDR2: SNHLY, FYNNEI.

The rearrangement uses TRBV13 and TRBJ2-7; D is ambiguous. Germline V gene lookup returns CDR1 PRHDT and CDR2 FYEKMQ (reference sequence). V gave up 5 bases and J gave up 3 bases, with 11 bases separating them. CDR3 size: 13 residues. The CDR3 here is CASSPPGDYEQYF. CDR3 sequence (DNA): TGTGCCAGCAGCCCCCCCGGAGACTACGAGCAGTACTTC.

The chain is built from TRBV14 and TRBJ2-5, with D unresolved. Germline V gene lookup returns CDR1 SGHDN and CDR2 FVKESK. The length of the CDR3 is 13 residues. Trimming left V 0 bases short and J 11 bases short, with 13 bases between. The CDR3 region is CASSQDPPVRQYF. DNA of the CDR3: TGTGCCAGCAGCCAAGATCCCCCTGTCCGACAGTACTTC.

This clonotype was detected ten times or more. The rearrangement uses TRBV12-3 or TRBV12-4 and TRBJ2-1; tentative D call: TRBD2 (6 bases). CDR3 length: 12 residues. V was clipped by 3 bases and J by 8 bases, with 8 bases between them. The CDR3 nucleotides read TGTGCCAGCAGTTTCGGGGAGGATGAGCAGTTCTTC. Its translation: CASSFGEDEQFF.

The chain has TRBV2 and TRBJ2-5; D uncertain. The germline CDR1 and CDR2 sequences are SNHLY and FYNNEI. The CDR3 consists of 11 residues. V was clipped by 9 bases and J by 1 base, with 6 bases between them. The CDR3 here is CARRVQETQYF. CDR3 nucleotides: TGTGCCAGAAGGGTCCAAGAGACCCAGTACTTC. Together with reference TRBV2 and TRBJ2-5, the CDR3 gives the full variable domain: EPEVTQTPSHQVTQMGQEVILRCVPISNHLYFYWYRQILGQKVEFLVSFYNNEISEKSEIFDDQFSVERPDGSNFTLKIRSTKLEDSAMYFCARRVQETQYFGPGTRLLVL.

This chain links TRBV5-1 with TRBJ1-2; weak D call: TRBD1 (6 bases). The CDR3 runs to 15 residues. Germline-derived CDR1 and CDR2 are SGHRS and YFSETQ. V was pared by 1 base and J by 4 bases, with 14 bases between. CDR3 bases: TGCGCCAGCAGCTTGAACCCTCCGACAGGCTATGGCTACACCTTC. It codes for CASSLNPPTGYGYTF.

The J gene is TRBJ1-1, the V gene TRBV6-2 or TRBV6-3; 7 bases agree with TRBD1. CDR3 length: 15 amino acids. From germline, CDR1 is MNHEY and CDR2 SVGEGT. V lost 2 bases and J lost 4; bases outside the gene matches: 7. The CDR3, as DNA: TGTGCCAGCAGTTACCTTACGGCAGGGGGCACTGAAGCTTTCTTT. Its translation: CASSYLTAGGTEAFF.

This clonotype was recorded a few times. The chain combines TRBV7-9 with TRBJ2-5; TRBD1 agrees at 7 bases. V was clipped by 5 bases and J by 2 bases; unmatched bases: 14. The CDR3 contains 17 residues. Germline V lookup: CDR1 SEHNR, CDR2 FQNEAQ (reference sequence). The CDR3, as DNA: TGTGCCAGCAGCATCCGGATTGACAGGGATAGTCAAGAGACCCAGTACTTC. Protein sequence: CASSIRIDRDSQETQYF.

This clonotype was picked up a small number of times. This chain uses TRBV7-2 with TRBJ2-7; D remains ambiguous. CDR1 and CDR2 from the germline V gene are SGHTA and FQGNSA. V lost 2 bases and J 0 bases, leaving 8 bases between the germline ends. This CDR3 is built from 14 residues. CDR3 in amino acids: CASSLNILSYEQYF. As DNA, the CDR3 is TGTGCCAGCAGCTTAAACATACTCTCCTACGAGCAGTACTTC.

V is TRBV6-2 or TRBV6-3 and J is TRBJ2-1; 7 bases align to TRBD1. The CDR3 length is 15 residues. Looked up from germline, CDR1 is MNHEY and CDR2 is SVGEGT. Trimming cost V 2 bases and J 2 bases; bases outside gene matches: 3. The CDR3 region has the DNA TGTGCCAGCAGTTACAGGGGGCTGACCTACAATGAGCAGTTCTTC. This codes for CASSYRGLTYNEQFF.

The chain combines TRBV12-3 or TRBV12-4 with TRBJ1-5; TRBD1 matches 8 bases. V lost 2 bases to trimming and J lost 7 bases; unmatched junction nucleotides: 10. The CDR3 has 16 residues. The CDR3 sequence is CASSLRAGGAWQPQHF. The CDR3, as DNA: TGTGCCAGCAGTTTAAGGGCAGGGGGCGCGTGGCAGCCCCAGCATTTT.

This clonotype has only a few counts. The chain couples TRBV27 to TRBJ2-7; D is undetermined. Trimming pared 3 bases from V and 5 bases from J, leaving 20 bases between. Germline V gene sequence: CDR1 MNHEY, CDR2 SMNVEV (reference sequence). The CDR3 contains 16 residues. The CDR3 spells CASSFSRVGLVNEQYF. CDR3 DNA: TGTGCCAGCAGTTTCAGCCGGGTAGGGTTGGTCAACGAGCAGTACTTC.

This clonotype has a handful of counts. This chain links TRBV29-1 with TRBJ2-1; the D gene is possibly TRBD1 (6 bases). V lost 1 base and J lost 6, with 10 bases in between. The germline CDR1 and CDR2 sequences are SQVTM and ANQGSEA. The CDR3 has 13 amino acids. CDR3 amino acids: CSVEVGQFNEQFF. The CDR3, as DNA: TGCAGCGTTGAAGTTGGACAGTTCAATGAGCAGTTCTTC.